This passage covers 10 T cell receptor beta chains from one sample sequenced in a study of T cell changes during pregnancy in multiple sclerosis. The assay was immunoSEQ multiplex PCR, and TCRdb's table has in-frame clones only and misses some. The sample lists some 60,000 clones, 89% seen once, with around 1.7% in the top ten. This sample comprised peripheral blood, obtained after pregnancy. The origin of the receptors is a female donor with multiple sclerosis, enrolled in a pregnancy study.

The CDR3: CASSINQGAFF. CDR3 DNA: TGTGCCAGTAGTATAAATCAGGGGGCTTTCTTT. The V and J genes are TRBV19 and TRBJ1-1; D might be TRBD1 (6 bases). The V end lost 2 bases, the J end lost 11 bases, and 9 bases lay between the germline ends. Germline V gene sequence: CDR1 LNHDA, CDR2 SQIVND (reference sequence). CDR3 size: 11 residues.

The genes are TRBV11-2 and TRBJ2-7; tentatively, D is TRBD2 (5 bases). Germline V CDR1 and CDR2: SGHAT, FQNNGV. The V and J ends lost 5 bases and 4 bases respectively, with 15 bases between them. The CDR3 spans 14 residues. This chain's CDR3 is CASSVTSLGYEQYF. The DNA for the CDR3 is TGTGCCAGCAGCGTTACTAGTTTGGGGTACGAGCAGTACTTC.

The V and J genes are TRBV19 and TRBJ2-7; D is possibly TRBD2 (7 bases). The V gene's germline CDR1 is LNHDA and CDR2 SQIVND (reference sequence). This CDR3 contains 14 residues. Trimming removed 3 bases from V and 6 bases from J, with 15 bases in between. The CDR3 nucleotides read TGTGCCAGTAGTATGAAAGGGGGGGTAGGCGAGCAGTACTTC. Its protein is CASSMKGGVGEQYF. Together with reference TRBV19 and TRBJ2-7, the CDR3 gives the full variable domain: DGGITQSPKYLFRKEGQNVTLSCEQNLNHDAMYWYRQDPGQGLRLIYYSQIVNDFQKGDIAEGYSVSREKKESFPLTVTSAQKNPTAFYLCASSMKGGVGEQYFGPGTRLTVT.

V and J are TRBV7-3 and TRBJ2-5; 7 bases match TRBD2. The V gene end was trimmed by 2 bases and the J gene end by 2 bases; junction bases not matched to a gene: 20. The germline V gene encodes CDR1 SGHTA and CDR2 FQGTGA. The CDR3 covers 20 residues. As DNA, the CDR3 is TGTGCCAGCAGCTTAGTCCCCCCGTGGGACGGGGGGTACCAGCAAGAGACCCAGTACTTC. Its protein is CASSLVPPWDGGYQQETQYF.

The chain joins TRBV4-1 to TRBJ1-4; D remains ambiguous. The CDR3 totals 14 residues. The ends were cut back, 1 base at V and 8 bases at J, with 11 bases in the middle. The V gene's germline CDR1 is MGHRA and CDR2 YSYEKL. CDR3: CASSQGRRGEKLFF. In nucleotides, the CDR3 is TGCGCCAGCAGCCAAGGTAGGAGAGGAGAAAAACTGTTTTTT.

The chain combines TRBV7-8 with TRBJ2-7, with 10 bases lining up with TRBD2. The CDR3 is 16 amino acids. Germline CDR1 is SGHVS and CDR2 is FQNEAQ. Trimming cost V 6 bases and J 3 bases; bases outside gene matches: 11. The CDR3 region is CASSHRIAGGYYEQYF. The CDR3 DNA reads as TGTGCCAGCAGTCACCGGATAGCGGGGGGATACTACGAGCAGTACTTC. Complete variable domain (other parts from reference TRBV7-8 and TRBJ2-7): GAGVSQSPRYKVAKRGQDVALRCDPISGHVSLFWYQQALGQGPEFLTYFQNEAQLDKSGLPSDRFFAERPEGSVSTLKIQRTQQEDSAVYLCASSHRIAGGYYEQYFGPGTRLTVT.

The CDR3 bases are TGCGCCAGCAGCTGGGGACAGGGCTCGGCCGGGGAGCTGTTTTTT. Residues: CASSWGQGSAGELFF. The J gene is TRBJ2-2, the V gene TRBV5-1, with 9 bases identical to TRBD1. V trimming: 3 bases; J trimming: 6 bases; junction bases outside the gene matches: 6. This CDR3 spans 15 amino acids. Germline lookup yields CDR1 SGHRS and CDR2 YFSETQ.

The rearrangement uses TRBV4-2 and TRBJ2-1; 10 bases fit TRBD1. V gave up 5 bases and J gave up 3 bases; unmatched junction bases: 7. Germline V CDR1 and CDR2: LGHNA, YNFKEQ. CDR3 length: 16 residues. The CDR3 coding sequence is TGTGCCAGCAGCTACTCCGGGACAGGGGACTACAATGAGCAGTTCTTC. It is translated as CASSYSGTGDYNEQFF.

The chain has TRBV10-3 and TRBJ1-2; 10 nucleotides match TRBD1. Germline CDR1 ENHRY, CDR2 SYGVKD. CDR3 length: 13 residues. Unmatched junction bases numbered 8, after V lost 10 bases and J lost 6 bases. The CDR3 DNA sequence: TGTGCCAGCAGACAGGGGGCAACCCATGGCTACACCTTC. It yields the protein CASRQGATHGYTF.

This clone was seen a few times. The chain employs TRBV28 and TRBJ1-2, with D possibly matching TRBD1 (6 bases). Germline loops: CDR1 MDHEN, CDR2 SYDVKM. The CDR3 contains 16 residues. V gave up 4 bases and J gave up 4 bases, with 19 bases separating them. CDR3 amino acids: CASSSPGRGSVYGYTF. As DNA, the CDR3 is TGTGCCAGCAGTTCCCCCGGGAGGGGGTCGGTCTATGGCTACACCTTC.